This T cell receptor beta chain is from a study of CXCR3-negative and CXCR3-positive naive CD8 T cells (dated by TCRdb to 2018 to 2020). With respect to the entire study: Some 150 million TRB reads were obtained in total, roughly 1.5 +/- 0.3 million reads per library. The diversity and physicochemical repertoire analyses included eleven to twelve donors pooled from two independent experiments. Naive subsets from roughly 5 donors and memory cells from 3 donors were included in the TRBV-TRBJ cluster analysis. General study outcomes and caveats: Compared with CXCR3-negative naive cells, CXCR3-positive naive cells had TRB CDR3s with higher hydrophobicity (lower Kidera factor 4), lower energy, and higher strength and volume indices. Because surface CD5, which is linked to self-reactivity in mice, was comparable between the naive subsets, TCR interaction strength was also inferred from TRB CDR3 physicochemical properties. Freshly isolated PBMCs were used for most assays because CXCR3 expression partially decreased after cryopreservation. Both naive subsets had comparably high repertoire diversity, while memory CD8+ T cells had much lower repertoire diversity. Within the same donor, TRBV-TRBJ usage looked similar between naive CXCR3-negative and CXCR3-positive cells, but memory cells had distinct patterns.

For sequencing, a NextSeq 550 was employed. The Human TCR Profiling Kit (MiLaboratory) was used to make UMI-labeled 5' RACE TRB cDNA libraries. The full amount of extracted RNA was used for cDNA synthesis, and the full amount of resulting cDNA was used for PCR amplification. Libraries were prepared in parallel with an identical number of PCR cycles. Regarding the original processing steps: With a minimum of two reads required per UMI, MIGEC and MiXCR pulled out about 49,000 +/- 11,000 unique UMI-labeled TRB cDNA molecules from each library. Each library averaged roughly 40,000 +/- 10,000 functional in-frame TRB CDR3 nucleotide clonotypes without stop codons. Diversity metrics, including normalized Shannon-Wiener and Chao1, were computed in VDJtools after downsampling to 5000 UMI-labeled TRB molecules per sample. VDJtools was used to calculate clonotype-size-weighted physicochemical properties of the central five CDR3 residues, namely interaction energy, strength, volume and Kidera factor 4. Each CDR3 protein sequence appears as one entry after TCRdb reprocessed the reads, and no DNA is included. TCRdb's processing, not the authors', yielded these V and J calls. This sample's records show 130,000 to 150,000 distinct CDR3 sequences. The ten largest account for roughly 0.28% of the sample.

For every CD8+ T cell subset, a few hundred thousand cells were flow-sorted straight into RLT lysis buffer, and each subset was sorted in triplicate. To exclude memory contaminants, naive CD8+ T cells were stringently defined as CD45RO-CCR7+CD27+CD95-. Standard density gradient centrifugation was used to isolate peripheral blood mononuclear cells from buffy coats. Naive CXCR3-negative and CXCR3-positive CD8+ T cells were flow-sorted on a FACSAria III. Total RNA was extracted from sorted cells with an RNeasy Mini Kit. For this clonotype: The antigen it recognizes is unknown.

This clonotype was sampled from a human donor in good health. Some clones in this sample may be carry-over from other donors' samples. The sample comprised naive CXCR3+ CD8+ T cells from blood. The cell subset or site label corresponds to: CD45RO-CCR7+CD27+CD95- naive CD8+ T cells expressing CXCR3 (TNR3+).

The encoded CDR3 is CASRSGSIGEQFF. The rearranged segments are TRBV19 and TRBJ2-1; absent DNA, TCRdb's TRBD2 call cannot be checked. CDR1 LNHDA and CDR2 SQIVND are derived from the germline V gene (reference sequence). Measured from the cysteine to the phenylalanine, the CDR3 is 13 residues long. The protein alone is recorded here.